The 21 T cell receptor beta chains given below trace back to one sample, sequenced in a study of PD-1 blockade in classical Hodgkin lymphoma (dated by TCRdb to between 2020 and 2021). Receptor amplification or capture employed the immunoSEQ multiplex PCR assay. TCRdb took over this immuneACCESS table, retaining in-frame rearrangements with V and J assigned. Such tables are incomplete; in checked studies, under half of the missing clones stem from an unresolved V gene, and the remainder is unexplained. Recorded for this sample are more than 20,000 clones; roughly 94% of them occurred a single time. Roughly 5% of the sample belongs to the ten largest clones. The time point label, as the study defines it: newly diagnosed, previously untreated cHL patient sample. Sequencing was performed on peripheral blood mononuclear cells (PBMCs). All receptors come from a human donor with classical Hodgkin lymphoma.

The chain carries TRBV7-2 and TRBJ2-2; 8 bases are shared with TRBD2. Per germline, CDR1 SGHTA and CDR2 FQGNSA. Trimming removed 6 bases from V and 4 bases from J; junction bases left unmatched: 7. The length of the CDR3 is 15 residues. CDR3 sequence reads: CASRTGGAPTGELFF. CDR3 coding DNA: TGTGCCAGCAGGACCGGGGGGGCCCCCACCGGGGAGCTGTTTTTT. Filled out from reference TRBV7-2 and TRBJ2-2, the complete variable domain reads GAGVSQSPSNKVTEKGKDVELRCDPISGHTALYWYRQSLGQGLEFLIYFQGNSAPDKSGLPSDRFSAERTGGSVSTLTIQRTQQEDSAVYLCASRTGGAPTGELFFGEGSRLTVL.

The chain employs TRBV10-3 and TRBJ1-1, with 8 bases identical to TRBD1. Germline trimming cut 9 bases from V and 4 bases from J; bases unmatched to any gene: 7. The CDR3 has 13 amino acids. Germline V lookup: CDR1 ENHRY, CDR2 SYGVKD. The DNA for the CDR3 is TGTGCCATTCAGCTAACAGGGGGCACTGAAGCTTTCTTT. Its translation is CAIQLTGGTEAFF.

CDR3 bases: TGTGCCAGCAGCGTCGTACCGGCAGATACGCAGTATTTT. It codes for CASSVVPADTQYF. The rearrangement joins TRBV9 to TRBJ2-3, with no clear D. The CDR3 loop spans 13 amino acids. The germline gives CDR1 SGDLS, CDR2 YYNGEE. The germline V and J ends were trimmed by 2 bases and 4 bases, with 8 bases remaining between them. Full variable domain (remainder filled in from reference TRBV9 and TRBJ2-3): DSGVTQTPKHLITATGQRVTLRCSPRSGDLSVYWYQQSLDQGLQFLIQYYNGEERAKGNILERFSAQQFPDLHSELNLSSLELGDSALYFCASSVVPADTQYFGPGTRLTVL.

This chain joins TRBV4-3 and TRBJ2-4; D is undetermined. Per the germline V gene, CDR1 is LGHNA and CDR2 is YSLEER. The CDR3 totals 15 residues. V dropped 1 base and J dropped 9 bases, with 16 bases sitting between them. CDR3 region: CASSQGRARKGIQYF. DNA for the CDR3: TGCGCCAGCAGCCAAGGCCGGGCCCGGAAAGGCATTCAGTACTTC.

The genes are TRBV6-5 and TRBJ2-7; weak D call: TRBD2 (7 bases). The length of the CDR3 is 15 residues. Germline assignment: CDR1 MNHEY and CDR2 SVGAGI. V lost 2 bases and J lost 2, with 13 bases in between. The CDR3 is CASSYGGGDPYEQYF. For the CDR3, the DNA is TGTGCCAGCAGTTACGGAGGGGGGGACCCCTACGAGCAGTACTTC.

In regard to this clone: Other DNA sequences in the sample encode the same CDR3. This chain links TRBV7-9 with TRBJ2-7, with D possibly being TRBD2 (6 bases). The CDR3 has 14 amino acids. V lost 1 base and J 3 bases, leaving 10 bases between the germline ends. Germline loops: CDR1 SEHNR, CDR2 FQNEAQ (reference sequence). The DNA for the CDR3 is TGTGCCAGCAGCTTAGGGAGGGGTAGCTACGAGCAGTACTTC. Protein sequence: CASSLGRGSYEQYF.

The chain uses TRBV6-1 and TRBJ1-5, with D tentatively TRBD1 (5 bases). The V gene lost 4 bases and the J gene lost 7 bases, with 11 bases spanning the gap. Per the germline V gene, CDR1 is MNHNS and CDR2 is SASEGT. CDR3 length equals 13 residues. The CDR3 loop reads CASSALWGQPQHF. Here the CDR3 DNA reads TGTGCCAGCAGTGCCCTTTGGGGCCAGCCCCAGCATTTT.

J is TRBJ2-1 and V is TRBV19; the match to TRBD2 covers 9 bases. The CDR3 has 15 amino acids. V trimming: 1 base; J trimming: 5 bases; junction bases outside the gene matches: 3. Germline values: CDR1 LNHDA, CDR2 SQIVND (reference sequence). The CDR3 DNA sequence: TGTGCCAGTAGTATAGGGCGGGGGGGTAACAATGAGCAGTTCTTC. This encodes CASSIGRGGNNEQFF.

This clone showed up just once. The rearrangement links TRBV7-8 to TRBJ2-1; D is possibly TRBD2 (5 bases). The CDR3 is made up of 14 amino acids. CDR1 and CDR2 (germline): SGHVS, FQNEAQ. Trimming left V 5 bases short and J 7 bases short, with 15 bases between. The CDR3 DNA sequence: TGTGCCAGCAGCCTCTATACGGAGGAGAATGAGCAGTTCTTC. Translating it yields CASSLYTEENEQFF.

V gene TRBV4-1 combines with J gene TRBJ1-2, with D possibly being TRBD1 (5 bases). Germline lookup yields CDR1 MGHRA and CDR2 YSYEKL. This CDR3 has 16 residues. V was cut by 4 bases and J by 3 bases, with 18 bases left in between. The CDR3 nucleotides read TGCGCCAGCAGCCCCCCGGGGACCAGGCTCTACTATGGCTACACCTTC. Translation: CASSPPGTRLYYGYTF.

The chain uses TRBV4-3 and TRBJ2-3; 10 bases are a match to TRBD2. This CDR3 comprises 17 residues. Germline values: CDR1 LGHNA, CDR2 YSLEER. The J segment lost 6 bases and the V segment lost 0 bases, leaving 9 bases of the junction unmatched. CDR3 DNA: TGCGCCAGCAGCCAAGATCCGAGCGGGGGGGCCATGGATACGCAGTATTTT. Translated, it gives CASSQDPSGGAMDTQYF.

The gene calls are TRBV20-1 and TRBJ2-7; D is uncertain. V lost 5 bases and J lost 2, with 7 bases in between. This CDR3 is 11 amino acids long. Germline CDR1 DFQATT, CDR2 SNEGSKA (reference sequence). The CDR3 DNA reads TGCAGTGCTCGACGGACCTACGAGCAGTACTTC. This gives the protein CSARRTYEQYF.

The chain combines TRBV11-2 with TRBJ2-5, with 7 positions matching TRBD2. Germline-derived CDR1 and CDR2 are SGHAT and FQNNGV. The CDR3 is made up of 15 amino acids. V trimming: 5 bases; J trimming: 4 bases; junction bases outside the gene matches: 10. The CDR3 coding sequence is TGTGCCAGCAGCACTTACGGCGGGGAGGGAGAGACCCAGTACTTC. This codes for CASSTYGGEGETQYF.

The gene calls are TRBV19 and TRBJ2-5; D tentatively reads TRBD1 or TRBD2 (5 bases each). The CDR3 is made up of 16 amino acids. Germline V lookup: CDR1 LNHDA, CDR2 SQIVND (reference sequence). Trimming took 5 bases from V and 2 from J, leaving 18 bases between them. CDR3 DNA sequence: TGTGCCAGTAGTGCCCCGGGACGGTCAGCTCAAGAGACCCAGTACTTC. It is translated as CASSAPGRSAQETQYF. Combining the CDR3 with reference TRBV19 and TRBJ2-5 gives the whole variable domain DGGITQSPKYLFRKEGQNVTLSCEQNLNHDAMYWYRQDPGQGLRLIYYSQIVNDFQKGDIAEGYSVSREKKESFPLTVTSAQKNPTAFYLCASSAPGRSAQETQYFGPGTRLLVL.

The chain joins TRBV9 to TRBJ2-1; 9 bases line up with TRBD1. V dropped 3 bases and J dropped 8; count of bases not matched to a gene: 12. CDR1 SGDLS and CDR2 YYNGEE come from the germline V gene. The CDR3 length is 16 residues. The CDR3 sequence is CASSDHLRDRVHEQFF. The CDR3 DNA sequence: TGTGCCAGCAGCGACCACTTAAGGGACAGGGTGCATGAGCAGTTCTTC. The full variable domain, with the rest looked up from reference TRBV9 and TRBJ2-1, is DSGVTQTPKHLITATGQRVTLRCSPRSGDLSVYWYQQSLDQGLQFLIQYYNGEERAKGNILERFSAQQFPDLHSELNLSSLELGDSALYFCASSDHLRDRVHEQFFGPGTRLTVL.

This sequence joins TRBV6-6 and TRBJ2-1; weak D call: TRBD1 (5 bases). Germline V gene lookup returns CDR1 MNHNY and CDR2 SVGAGI (reference sequence). The CDR3 contains 12 residues. The ends were cut back, 2 bases at V and 8 bases at J, with 7 bases in the middle. The CDR3 region is CASSYGHHEQFF. CDR3 DNA: TGTGCCAGCAGTTACGGACACCATGAGCAGTTCTTC.

The chain has TRBV14 and TRBJ1-2; D is ambiguous. Trimming removed 0 bases at V and 0 bases at J, with 8 bases between. The CDR3 loop spans 15 amino acids. Looked up from germline, CDR1 is SGHDN and CDR2 is FVKESK. The CDR3 region has the DNA TGTGCCAGCAGCCAAGATCTCGGCCCTAACTATGGCTACACCTTC. Protein: CASSQDLGPNYGYTF.

This chain joins TRBV27 and TRBJ1-2; D is uncertain. V lost 0 bases and J lost 2, with 10 bases in between. This CDR3 region has 15 residues. CDR1 MNHEY and CDR2 SMNVEV come from the germline V gene (reference sequence). CDR3 DNA sequence: TGTGCCAGCAGTTTATCGAAGGCAGCGAACTATGGCTACACCTTC. As protein: CASSLSKAANYGYTF.

The chain uses TRBV9 and TRBJ1-1, with D possibly matching TRBD1 (5 bases). CDR1 is SGDLS, CDR2 YYNGEE, per germline. The V and J ends lost 4 bases and 0 bases respectively, with 10 bases between them. This CDR3 is 14 amino acids long. CDR3 in DNA: TGTGCCAGCAGCCCCACAGGTTTGAACACTGAAGCTTTCTTT. It translates to CASSPTGLNTEAFF.

This clone has just one count. The chain links TRBV7-2 to TRBJ2-7, with TRBD2 matching over 8 bases. The CDR3 is 14 amino acids. J gave up 2 bases and V 5 bases, and 5 bases lay outside the gene matches. Germline V CDR1 and CDR2: SGHTA, FQGNSA. This CDR3 is CASSVHGGAYEQYF. CDR3 DNA: TGTGCCAGCAGCGTGCACGGGGGGGCCTACGAGCAGTACTTC.

To note about this clone: The junction differs from germline at one of its ends, possibly a read error. This chain joins TRBV30 and TRBJ1-2, with D unresolved. CDR3 length equals 11 residues. Germline V gives CDR1 GTSNPN, CDR2 SVGIG (reference sequence). CDR3 DNA: TGTGCCTGGAGTGTCCTTGAATCCTACGCCTTC. It yields the protein CAWSVLESYAF.